One sample yielded the 9 T cell receptor beta chains listed below, sequenced in a study of T cell changes during pregnancy in multiple sclerosis. The table came from immunoSEQ multiplex PCR; TCRdb's copy has only in-frame clones and leaves some out. In the table there are fewer than 55,000 clones, 85% to 95% of which are singletons. Sequenced material: peripheral blood. The source of these receptors is a female donor with multiple sclerosis, enrolled in a pregnancy study.

This chain connects TRBV6-5 to TRBJ1-3, with D hard to call. The CDR3 contains 13 residues. Deletions cut 4 bases from V and 4 bases from J, with 8 bases between. Germline loops: CDR1 MNHEY, CDR2 SVGAGI. In DNA, the CDR3 is TGTGCCAGCAGTTTGGCGGGGGGAAACACCATATATTTT. It is translated as CASSLAGGNTIYF.

The gene calls are TRBV5-1 and TRBJ2-7; 10 nucleotides agree with TRBD2. Trimming removed 3 bases from V and 2 bases from J; junction bases left unmatched: 5. Germline values: CDR1 SGHRS, CDR2 YFSETQ. The CDR3 is made up of 15 amino acids. CDR3 bases: TGCGCCAGCAGCTGGGGGACTAGCGATGCCTACGAGCAGTACTTC. Residues: CASSWGTSDAYEQYF.

The chain has TRBV5-4 and TRBJ2-7; 13 bases are shared with TRBD2. V trimming: 2 bases; J trimming: 5 bases; junction bases outside the gene matches: 16. The V gene's germline CDR1 is SGHNT and CDR2 YYREEE (reference sequence). This CDR3 contains 19 residues. Here the CDR3 reads CASSFGVGLAGDNRDEQYF. CDR3 bases: TGTGCCAGCAGCTTTGGCGTCGGACTAGCGGGAGATAACCGGGACGAGCAGTACTTC.

The rearrangement links TRBV9 to TRBJ2-2; TRBD1 might be the D (6 bases). Germline-derived CDR1 and CDR2 are SGDLS and YYNGEE. The ends were cut back, 5 bases at V and 1 base at J, with 9 bases in the middle. The CDR3 runs to 14 residues. The CDR3 here is CASRAGVNTGELFF. The CDR3 DNA is TGTGCCAGCAGAGCAGGGGTGAACACCGGGGAGCTGTTTTTT.

This chain joins TRBV30 and TRBJ1-2; no clear D gene. V lost 1 base, J lost 5 bases, and 8 bases lay in between. Per the germline V gene, CDR1 is GTSNPN and CDR2 is SVGIG (reference sequence). The CDR3 consists of 12 residues. Here the CDR3 reads CAWSAGRYGYTF. The DNA for the CDR3 is TGTGCCTGGAGTGCCGGACGGTATGGCTACACCTTC.

J is TRBJ1-2 and V is TRBV5-6; D unclear. CDR3 size: 12 residues. Germline CDR1 reads SGHDT; CDR2 reads YYEEEE. Trimming took off 1 base at V and 7 bases at J, with 8 bases between the two ends. The CDR3 nucleotides read TGTGCCAGCAGCTTGTTGGTGGGTGGCTACACCTTC. This sequence encodes CASSLLVGGYTF.

This chain connects TRBV2 to TRBJ2-5; 7 bases map to TRBD2. CDR3 length: 13 residues. The germline V gene has CDR1 SNHLY and CDR2 FYNNEI. Trimming took 6 bases from V and 5 from J; bases not matched to a gene: 6. CDR3 in DNA: TGTGCCAGCAGAAGCGGGACCCAGGAGACCCAGTACTTC. It encodes CASRSGTQETQYF.

This chain connects TRBV10-1 to TRBJ2-1, with 11 bases fitting TRBD2. V trimming: 6 bases; J trimming: 4 bases; junction bases outside the gene matches: 5. CDR1 WNHNN and CDR2 SYGVQD come from the germline V gene (reference sequence). The CDR3 loop spans 15 amino acids. The CDR3 protein is CASSPGLAEYNEQFF. The CDR3 coding sequence is TGCGCCAGCAGCCCGGGACTAGCGGAGTACAATGAGCAGTTCTTC.

This rearrangement joins TRBV30 to TRBJ2-1; 10 positions agree with TRBD2. Germline loops: CDR1 GTSNPN, CDR2 SVGIG (reference sequence). The CDR3 extends over 15 amino acids. The V and J ends lost 4 bases and 3 bases, in that order; junction bases with no gene match: 6. CDR3 bases: TGTGCCTGGACCCCACTAGCGGGGAGCTACAATGAGCAGTTCTTC. Translated, it gives CAWTPLAGSYNEQFF.